This is a list of T cell receptor beta chains from one sample in a study of spatial heterogeneity in lung cancer. TCRdb ran MiXCR on the 5' RACE reads and lists one entry per CDR3 protein. This sample has approximately 40,000 distinct CDR3 sequences, with approximately 7.5% found just once. The material was PBMCs, obtained at surgery. The receptors originated from a male donor with early-stage non-small cell lung cancer. CDR3s include the opening cysteine and the closing phenylalanine or tryptophan. The D gene is left open where the match is weak. Clone size, where shown, is once, few, many, or a class for clones that have expanded.

V,size,J,D,DNA,CDR3
TRBV14,many,TRBJ2-2,-,TGTGCCAGCAGCCCCCTTGGAGGGGGCGCGGACACCGGGGAGCTGTTTTTT,CASSPLGGGADTGELFF
TRBV7-2,-,TRBJ1-6,-,TGTGCCAGCAGCTTAAGGGGCCCGAGCTCCTATAATTCACCCCTCCACTTT,CASSLRGPSSYNSPLHF
TRBV28,many,TRBJ1-6,-,TGTGCCAGCACCTCCGGGACACTAAATTCACCCCTCCACTTT,CASTSGTLNSPLHF
TRBV15,many,TRBJ2-3,-,TGTGCCACCAGGAGAGGGGGGGCAGAAGATACGCAGTATTTT,CATRRGGAEDTQYF
TRBV6-2/TRBV6-3,many,TRBJ2-7,-,TGTGCCAGCAGTTACCAGTACGAGCAGTACTTC,CASSYQYEQYF
TRBV29-1,many,TRBJ2-1,TRBD1,TGCAGCGTAGGACGGACAGGGGCCTACAATGAGCAGTTCTTC,CSVGRTGAYNEQFF
TRBV25-1,many,TRBJ1-4,-,TGTGCCAGCAGTGACGGGCGTTATAATGAAAAACTGTTTTTT,CASSDGRYNEKLFF
TRBV29-1,many,TRBJ2-3,-,TGCAGCGTTGGAAAATTGGATACGCAGTATTTT,CSVGKLDTQYF
TRBV7-2,many,TRBJ1-5,TRBD1,TGTGCCAGCAGCCTAGGGACAGCCCGCAATCAGCCCCAGCATTTT,CASSLGTARNQPQHF
TRBV7-2,many,TRBJ2-5,TRBD1,TGTGCCAGCAGCCAGGGAGGTGCACAGGGGGCAGAGACCCAGTACTTC,CASSQGGAQGAETQYF
TRBV5-1,few,TRBJ1-6,-,TGCGCCAGCAGCTCGCCAGCGGGGAATTCACCCCTCCACTTT,CASSSPAGNSPLHF
TRBV27,many,TRBJ1-2,TRBD1,TGTGCCAGCAGTTTAGACAGGGGGCGGTATGGCTACACCTTC,CASSLDRGRYGYTF
TRBV9,-,TRBJ2-5,TRBD2,TGTGCCAGCAGCGCCAGGACTAGCTCGGAGACCCAGTACTTC,CASSARTSSETQYF
TRBV20-1,many,TRBJ2-5,TRBD1,TGCAGTGCCCTTTCCGGACAGGACGAGACCCAGTACTTC,CSALSGQDETQYF
TRBV6-2/TRBV6-3,many,TRBJ1-1,-,TGTGCCAGCAGTTACTCTGGAGGGAAGAACACTGAAGCTTTCTTT,CASSYSGGKNTEAFF
TRBV30,few,TRBJ2-5,-,TGTGCCTGGAGTTCCTCTGGGCCAGAGACCCAGTACTTC,CAWSSSGPETQYF
TRBV4-2,few,TRBJ2-4,-,TGTGCCAGCAGCCAAGCGGGCGCAATCTCTCCCAAAAACATTCAGTACTTC,CASSQAGAISPKNIQYF
TRBV13,many,TRBJ1-2,-,TGTGCCAGCAGCTTCGGGAAGGGAATTAACTATGGCTACACCTTC,CASSFGKGINYGYTF
TRBV12-3/TRBV12-4,many,TRBJ2-3,TRBD2,TGTGCCAGCAGTTTGAGGCTAGCGGGAGCGGTAGATACGCAGTATTTT,CASSLRLAGAVDTQYF
TRBV7-3,many,TRBJ2-1,-,TGTGCCAGCAGCCTCTCCCAGGGTACGAATGAGCAGTTCTTC,CASSLSQGTNEQFF
TRBV2,many,TRBJ2-3,TRBD1,TGTGCCAGCTCCTCCGGGACAGGGATCACAGATACGCAGTATTTT,CASSSGTGITDTQYF
TRBV5-1,many,TRBJ2-5,-,TGCGCCAGCAGCTTGGCCCAGCGGGTCGAGACCCAGTACTTC,CASSLAQRVETQYF
TRBV6-5,many,TRBJ2-5,-,TGTGCCAGCAGTTACTCTGCGGGGATTGGAGAGACCCAGTACTTC,CASSYSAGIGETQYF
TRBV6-6,many,TRBJ1-4,-,TGTGCCAGCTCAGGGAGGAAACTGTTTTTT,CASSGRKLFF
TRBV7-2,few,TRBJ1-6,-,TGTGCCAGCAGCTCAGGGGTAAATTCACCCCTCCACTTT,CASSSGVNSPLHF
TRBV7-7,few,TRBJ1-1,-,TGTGCTAGCAGCTCGATACCGGACAGTGAAGCTTTCTTT,CASSSIPDSEAFF
TRBV29-1,many,TRBJ1-6,-,TGCAGCGTTTCTGTACAGGCGAATTCACCCCTCCACTTT,CSVSVQANSPLHF
TRBV12-3/TRBV12-4,-,TRBJ1-5,-,TGTGCCAGCAGCGCCAATCAGCCCCAGCATTTT,CASSANQPQHF
TRBV19,few,TRBJ1-2,-,TGTGCCAGTACCCCCGGGACCCTAAGGGGCTATGGCTACACCTTC,CASTPGTLRGYGYTF
TRBV27,many,TRBJ2-3,-,TGTGCCAGCAGTTTTGGCGGCGGTACGCAGTATTTT,CASSFGGGTQYF
TRBV24-1,-,TRBJ2-3,-,TGTGCCACCAGTCGAGGGACTAGCACAGATACGCAGTATTTT,CATSRGTSTDTQYF
TRBV4-3,many,TRBJ2-5,-,TGCGCCAGCAGCCAAGGCTGGACGGGACAAGAGACCCAGTACTTC,CASSQGWTGQETQYF
TRBV6-5,-,TRBJ2-1,TRBD2,TGTGCCAGCACTTCCTCGACCGGGACTAGCGGGAGGGCCTTGCAGTTCTTC,CASTSSTGTSGRALQFF
TRBV7-2,few,TRBJ2-2,-,TGTGCCAGCAGCTTAGGCGTGGGGGCCACCGGGGAGCTGTTTTTT,CASSLGVGATGELFF
TRBV7-3,many,TRBJ2-2,-,TGTGCCAGCAGTTCCACCGGGGAGCTGTTTTTT,CASSSTGELFF
TRBV6-6,many,TRBJ1-1,-,TGTGCCAGCACCGGGACAATCCAGAACACTGAAGCTTTCTTT,CASTGTIQNTEAFF
TRBV11-2,many,TRBJ2-3,-,TGTGCCAGCAGCTTTCGGGGGACGCGTTCAGATACGCAGTATTTT,CASSFRGTRSDTQYF
TRBV2,many,TRBJ2-3,-,TGTGCCAGCAGTAAAGACAGAAGCACAGATACGCAGTATTTT,CASSKDRSTDTQYF
TRBV19,few,TRBJ2-7,-,TGTGCCAGTCGAAGCTTGGGGCAGGACTCCTACGAGCAGTACTTC,CASRSLGQDSYEQYF
TRBV6-2/TRBV6-3,medium-sized,TRBJ1-2,-,TGTGCCAGCAGTTATTCGACTAACTATGGCTACACCTTC,CASSYSTNYGYTF
TRBV2,-,TRBJ1-2,-,TGTGCCAGCAAAATGGGGGGTGGTCCCCAGGGCTACACCTTC,CASKMGGGPQGYTF